One and the same sample provided the 2 T cell receptor beta chains below, sequenced in a study of T cells after yellow fever vaccination. In TCRdb, the 5' RACE reads were re-called with MiXCR into one record per CDR3 protein. The table records around 300,000 distinct CDR3 sequences, roughly 4.3% of them present only once. The sequences come from PBMCs, collected 5 days after the yellow fever booster vaccination. Receptor source: a man aged 18 to 35 who received the YFV17D yellow fever vaccine.

The chain joins TRBV4-1 to TRBJ2-2; maybe TRBD2 (6 bases). Deletions cut 3 bases from V and 5 bases from J, with 16 bases between. This CDR3 contains 16 residues. The germline V gene encodes CDR1 MGHRA and CDR2 YSYEKL. CDR3 amino acids: CASSHPGRGKTGELFF. CDR3 DNA: TGCGCCAGCAGCCACCCAGGGCGGGGAAAGACCGGGGAGCTGTTTTTT.

This clonotype was counted at least ten times. The genes are TRBV5-4 and TRBJ2-7; the match to TRBD2 covers 7 bases. Losses at the gene ends were 4 bases for V and 2 bases for J; bases not matched to a gene: 3. Germline CDR1 and CDR2: SGHNT and YYREEE (reference sequence). This CDR3 is 13 amino acids long. The CDR3 DNA follows: TGTGCCAGCAGCCCGGGGACTACCTACGAGCAGTACTTC. Its translation is CASSPGTTYEQYF.